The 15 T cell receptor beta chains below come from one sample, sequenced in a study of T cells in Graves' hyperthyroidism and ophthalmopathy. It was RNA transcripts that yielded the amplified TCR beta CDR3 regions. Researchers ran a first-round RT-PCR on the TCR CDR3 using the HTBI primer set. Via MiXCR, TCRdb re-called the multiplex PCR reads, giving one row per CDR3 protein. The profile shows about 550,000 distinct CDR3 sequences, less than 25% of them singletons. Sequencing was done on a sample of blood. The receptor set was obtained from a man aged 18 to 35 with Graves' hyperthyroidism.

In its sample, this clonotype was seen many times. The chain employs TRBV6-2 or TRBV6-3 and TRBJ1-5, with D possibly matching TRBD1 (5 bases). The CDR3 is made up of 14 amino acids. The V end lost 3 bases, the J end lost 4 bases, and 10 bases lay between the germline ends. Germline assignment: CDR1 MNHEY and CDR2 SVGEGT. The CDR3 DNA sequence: TGTGCCAGCAGTTATCGGGGGAAGAATCAGCCCCAGCATTTT. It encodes CASSYRGKNQPQHF.

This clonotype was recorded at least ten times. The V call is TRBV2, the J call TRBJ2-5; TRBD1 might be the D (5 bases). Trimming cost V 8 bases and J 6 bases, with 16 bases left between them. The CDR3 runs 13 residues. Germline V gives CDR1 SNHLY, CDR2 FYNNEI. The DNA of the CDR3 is TGTGCCAGCCAGGGAAGGGGTGGGAAGACCCAGTACTTC. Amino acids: CASQGRGGKTQYF. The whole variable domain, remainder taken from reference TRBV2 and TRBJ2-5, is EPEVTQTPSHQVTQMGQEVILRCVPISNHLYFYWYRQILGQKVEFLVSFYNNEISEKSEIFDDQFSVERPDGSNFTLKIRSTKLEDSAMYFCASQGRGGKTQYFGPGTRLLVL.

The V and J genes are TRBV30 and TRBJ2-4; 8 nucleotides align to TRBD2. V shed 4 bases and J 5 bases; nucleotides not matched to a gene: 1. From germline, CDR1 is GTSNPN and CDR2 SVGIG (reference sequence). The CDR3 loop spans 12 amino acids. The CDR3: CAWTGLENIQYF. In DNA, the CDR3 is TGTGCCTGGACGGGACTAGAAAACATTCAGTACTTC. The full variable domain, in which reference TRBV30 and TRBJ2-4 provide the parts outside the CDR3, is SQTIHQWPATLVQPVGSPLSLECTVEGTSNPNLYWYRQAAGRGLQLLFYSVGIGQISSEVPQNLSASRPQDRQFILSSKKLLLSDSGFYLCAWTGLENIQYFGAGTRLSVL.

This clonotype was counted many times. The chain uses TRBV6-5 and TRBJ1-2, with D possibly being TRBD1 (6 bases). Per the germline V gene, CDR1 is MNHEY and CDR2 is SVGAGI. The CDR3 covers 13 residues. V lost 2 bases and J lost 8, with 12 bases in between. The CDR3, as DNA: TGTGCCAGCAGTTACGACAGACAGGTCGGCTACACCTTC. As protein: CASSYDRQVGYTF.

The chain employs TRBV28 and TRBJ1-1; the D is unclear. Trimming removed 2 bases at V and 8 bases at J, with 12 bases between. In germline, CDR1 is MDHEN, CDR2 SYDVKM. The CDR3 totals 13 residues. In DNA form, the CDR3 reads TGTGCCAGCAGTTTAAACCCGAACATGGAAGCTTTCTTT. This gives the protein CASSLNPNMEAFF.

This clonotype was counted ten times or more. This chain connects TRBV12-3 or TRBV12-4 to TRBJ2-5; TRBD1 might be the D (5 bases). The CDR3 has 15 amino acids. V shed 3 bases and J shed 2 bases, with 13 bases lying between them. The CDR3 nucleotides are TGTGCCAGCAGTTTGAAGGGGCCCTCTCAAGAGACCCAGTACTTC. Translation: CASSLKGPSQETQYF.

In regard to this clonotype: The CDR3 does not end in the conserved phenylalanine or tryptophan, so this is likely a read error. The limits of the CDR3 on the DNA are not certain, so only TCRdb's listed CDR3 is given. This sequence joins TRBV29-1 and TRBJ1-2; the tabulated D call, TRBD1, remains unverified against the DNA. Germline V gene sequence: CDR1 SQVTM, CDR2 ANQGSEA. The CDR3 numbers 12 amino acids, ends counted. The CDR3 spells CSVARGDYGYSL.

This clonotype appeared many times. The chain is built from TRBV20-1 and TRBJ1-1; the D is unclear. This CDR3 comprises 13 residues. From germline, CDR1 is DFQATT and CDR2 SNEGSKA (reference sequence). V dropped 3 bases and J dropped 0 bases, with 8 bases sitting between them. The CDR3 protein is CSASSSVNTEAFF. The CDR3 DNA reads TGCAGTGCTAGTTCCAGTGTGAACACTGAAGCTTTCTTT.

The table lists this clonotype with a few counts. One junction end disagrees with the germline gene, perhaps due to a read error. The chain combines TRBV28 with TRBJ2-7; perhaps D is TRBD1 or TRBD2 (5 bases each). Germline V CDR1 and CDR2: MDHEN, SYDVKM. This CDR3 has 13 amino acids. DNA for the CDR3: TGTGCCAATTCGGGGCTGCATAGGGACGATCAGTACTTC. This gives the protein CANSGLHRDDQYF.

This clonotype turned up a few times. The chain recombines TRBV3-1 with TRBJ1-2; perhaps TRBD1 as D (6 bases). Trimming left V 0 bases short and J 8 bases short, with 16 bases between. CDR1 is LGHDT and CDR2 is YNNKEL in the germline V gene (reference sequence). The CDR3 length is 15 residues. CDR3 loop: CASSQDHRVQHGYTF. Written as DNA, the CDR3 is TGTGCCAGCAGCCAAGATCACAGGGTGCAGCACGGCTACACCTTC.

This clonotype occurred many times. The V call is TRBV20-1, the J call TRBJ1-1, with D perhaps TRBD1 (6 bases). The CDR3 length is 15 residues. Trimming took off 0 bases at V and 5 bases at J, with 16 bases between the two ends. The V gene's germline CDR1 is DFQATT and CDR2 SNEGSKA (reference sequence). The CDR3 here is CSARDRSQGSTEAFF. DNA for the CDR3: TGCAGTGCTAGAGATAGAAGTCAGGGGAGTACTGAAGCTTTCTTT.

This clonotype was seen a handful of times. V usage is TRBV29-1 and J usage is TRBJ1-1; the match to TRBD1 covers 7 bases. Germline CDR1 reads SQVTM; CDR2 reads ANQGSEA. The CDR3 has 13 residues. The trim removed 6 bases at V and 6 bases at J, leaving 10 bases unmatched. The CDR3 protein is CSVWWGGGAEAFF. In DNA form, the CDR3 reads TGCAGCGTCTGGTGGGGAGGGGGCGCTGAAGCTTTCTTT.

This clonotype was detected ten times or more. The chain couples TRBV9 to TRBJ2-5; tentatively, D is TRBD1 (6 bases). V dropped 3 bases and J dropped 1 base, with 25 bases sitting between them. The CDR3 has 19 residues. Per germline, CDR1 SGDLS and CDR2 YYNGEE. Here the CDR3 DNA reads TGTGCCAGCAGCGCACAACCAGCCCCTAAAGACAGGACCCAAGAGACCCAGTACTTC. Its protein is CASSAQPAPKDRTQETQYF.

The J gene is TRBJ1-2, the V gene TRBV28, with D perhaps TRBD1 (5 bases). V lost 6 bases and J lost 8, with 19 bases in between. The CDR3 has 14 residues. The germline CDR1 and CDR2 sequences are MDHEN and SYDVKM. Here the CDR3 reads CASRKPGAYGGYTF. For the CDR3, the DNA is TGTGCCAGCAGGAAACCCGGGGCCTACGGCGGCTACACCTTC.

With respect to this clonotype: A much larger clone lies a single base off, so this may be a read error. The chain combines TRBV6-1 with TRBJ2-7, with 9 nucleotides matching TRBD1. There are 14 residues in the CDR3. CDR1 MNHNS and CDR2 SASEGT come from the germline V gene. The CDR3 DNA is TGTGCCATCAGTGCGGACAGGGGACCCTACGAGCAGTACTTC. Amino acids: CAISADRGPYEQYF.